This T cell receptor (beta chain) came from a study of T cells after yellow fever vaccination. Study context: Preparation used SMART-Seq v4 Ultra Low Input for the low-cell-number fractions.

MiXCR, applied by TCRdb to the 5' RACE reads, yields one record per CDR3 protein. The sample carries a few hundred thousand distinct CDR3 sequences, less than 7.5% recorded once. Of note for this clonotype: Its target is not known.

Study-level findings and limits: Peak timing came faster in the weaker secondary response, day 5 versus 15. Post-booster samples contained most primary-vaccination clones (approximately 97% CD4, roughly 88% CD8).

The CDR3 consists of 15 residues. V lost 0 bases to trimming and J lost 4 bases, with 12 bases between them. Germline CDR1 is LGHNA and CDR2 is YNFKEQ. This TCR came from a man aged 25-40 years who received the YFV17D yellow fever vaccine. The source material was CD4+ T cells sorted from PBMCs, sampled on the day of the yellow fever booster vaccination. The chain joins TRBV4-2 to TRBJ2-5, with D unclear. In DNA form, the CDR3 reads TGTGCCAGCAGCCAAGATGTTAGGCCGGGAGAGACCCAGTACTTC. Amino acid sequence: CASSQDVRPGETQYF.